This T cell receptor beta chain was identified during a study of memory CD4+ T cells and cytomegalovirus serostatus. The sort gate was single viable CD3+CD4+CD8-CD45RO+ cells for memory CD4+ T cells. Assay: immunoSEQ multiplex PCR; the TCRdb copy retains only in-frame clones and omits some. The data hold some 57,000 clones, with around 80% observed a single time. J was trimmed by 5 bases and V by 5 bases; bases with no gene match: 10. The CDR3 sequence is 15 residues long. Germline values: CDR1 SQVTM, CDR2 ANQGSEA. The genes are TRBV29-1 and TRBJ2-5, with 11 bases identical to TRBD1. The specimen was memory CD4+ T cells from blood. This receptor was taken from an adult in good health and CMV-seronegative. The CDR3 sequence: CSVNLADRGQETQYF. The CDR3 coding sequence is TGCAGCGTTAACCTAGCGGACAGGGGGCAGGAGACCCAGTACTTC.